Shown below are 31 T cell receptor beta chains from a single sample sequenced in a study of T cell changes during pregnancy in multiple sclerosis. Assay used: immunoSEQ multiplex PCR; TCRdb lists only in-frame clones, some missing. The sample includes approximately 51,000 clones, roughly 94% of them seen just once. Sequencing was performed on CD4+ T cells from peripheral blood mononuclear cells, taken in the second trimester of pregnancy. The receptors originated from a female donor with multiple sclerosis, enrolled in a pregnancy study.

The chain joins TRBV28 to TRBJ2-1, with 10 bases that match TRBD2. Trimming cost V 2 bases and J 10 bases; bases outside gene matches: 11. Looked up from germline, CDR1 is MDHEN and CDR2 is SYDVKM. This CDR3 contains 16 residues. CDR3 bases: TGTGCCAGCAGTTTAGGAAGCGGGGGGGCTATCTACGAGCAGTTCTTC. It is translated as CASSLGSGGAIYEQFF. The full variable domain, with the rest looked up from reference TRBV28 and TRBJ2-1, is DVKVTQSSRYLVKRTGEKVFLECVQDMDHENMFWYRQDPGLGLRLIYFSYDVKMKEKGDIPEGYSVSREKKERFSLILESASTNQTSMYLCASSLGSGGAIYEQFFGPGTRLTVL.

This clone was detected only once. This sequence joins TRBV4-2 and TRBJ2-1; 12 bases fit TRBD2. CDR3 length: 16 amino acids. Germline V gene data show CDR1 as LGHNA and CDR2 as YNFKEQ. V lost 5 bases, J lost 7 bases, and 9 bases stayed unmatched. CDR3: CASSTGLAGGVNEQFF. DNA for the CDR3: TGTGCCAGCAGCACGGGGCTAGCGGGGGGGGTTAATGAGCAGTTCTTC.

V usage is TRBV5-6 and J usage is TRBJ1-4; tentatively, D is TRBD1 (5 bases). This CDR3 comprises 13 residues. CDR1 is SGHDT and CDR2 is YYEEEE in the germline V gene. V was trimmed by 0 bases and J by 7 bases, leaving 7 bases between them. The CDR3 reads CASSLGGAEKLFF. The CDR3 DNA sequence: TGTGCCAGCAGCTTGGGGGGCGCTGAAAAACTGTTTTTT.

The V gene is TRBV7-2, the J gene TRBJ1-1; no definite D call. V shed 5 bases and J shed 5 bases, with 18 bases lying between them. The CDR3 has 15 amino acids. Germline V gene data show CDR1 as SGHTA and CDR2 as FQGNSA. The CDR3 DNA reads as TGTGCCAGCAGCCCACAACCGGGTCCTGGGACTGAAGCTTTCTTT. This sequence encodes CASSPQPGPGTEAFF.

This chain joins TRBV19 and TRBJ1-6; tentative D call: TRBD1 (5 bases). Germline CDR1 LNHDA, CDR2 SQIVND (reference sequence). Trimming took off 5 bases at V and 6 bases at J, with 17 bases between the two ends. This CDR3 has 16 residues. The CDR3 spells CASSALSQGFNSPLHF. The CDR3 bases are TGTGCCAGTAGTGCCTTATCCCAGGGTTTTAATTCACCCCTCCACTTT. The full variable domain, its missing parts supplied by reference TRBV19 and TRBJ1-6, is DGGITQSPKYLFRKEGQNVTLSCEQNLNHDAMYWYRQDPGQGLRLIYYSQIVNDFQKGDIAEGYSVSREKKESFPLTVTSAQKNPTAFYLCASSALSQGFNSPLHFGNGTRLTVT.

The chain is built from TRBV6-5 and TRBJ2-1; 9 nucleotides match TRBD2. The length of the CDR3 is 14 residues. V shed 6 bases, J shed 9 bases, and the junction held 9 bases outside the gene matches. Germline CDR1 is MNHEY and CDR2 is SVGAGI. The CDR3 loop is CASSPGLAYAEQFF. CDR3 DNA sequence: TGTGCCAGCAGCCCGGGACTAGCTTATGCTGAGCAGTTCTTC.

The V and J genes are TRBV4-1 and TRBJ1-3, with TRBD1 as a possible D gene (6 bases). The V gene's germline CDR1 is MGHRA and CDR2 YSYEKL. V lost 1 base to trimming and J lost 9 bases, with 16 bases between them. The CDR3 extends over 15 amino acids. DNA of the CDR3: TGCGCCAGCAGCCAAGTACCCAGGGGAGTTATCACCATATATTTT. Translating gives CASSQVPRGVITIYF.

This chain links TRBV7-8 with TRBJ2-1; the match to TRBD2 covers 12 bases. The CDR3 covers 18 residues. The junction had 6 bases not matched to a gene; V was cut back by 1 base and J by 2 bases. Germline-derived CDR1 and CDR2 are SGHVS and FQNEAQ. The chain's CDR3 is CASSLEGLAGFTYNEQFF. The CDR3 region has the DNA TGTGCCAGCAGCTTAGAAGGACTAGCGGGGTTTACCTACAATGAGCAGTTCTTC.

The V call is TRBV6-1, the J call TRBJ2-7, with a tentative D call TRBD1 (5 bases). The CDR3 loop spans 15 amino acids. The V and J ends lost 0 bases and 2 bases respectively, with 11 bases between them. The germline V gene has CDR1 MNHNS and CDR2 SASEGT. The CDR3 spells CASSEAKGFPYEQYF. The CDR3 DNA reads as TGTGCCAGCAGTGAAGCGAAGGGGTTTCCCTACGAGCAGTACTTC.

The chain uses TRBV2 and TRBJ1-1; D remains unclear. Trimming shortened V by 2 bases and J by 5 bases, and 12 bases separated the two germline ends. Germline V gene data show CDR1 as SNHLY and CDR2 as FYNNEI. The CDR3 runs 14 residues. CDR3 sequence (DNA): TGTGCCAGCAGTGAATTGAGCGGAAGGACTGAAGCTTTCTTT. Protein product: CASSELSGRTEAFF.

V is TRBV14 and J is TRBJ2-3; 9 bases fit TRBD2. The CDR3 consists of 17 residues. The V gene's germline CDR1 is SGHDN and CDR2 FVKESK. After removal of 0 bases from V and 1 base from J, the junction contained 5 bases not matched to a gene. CDR3 nucleotide sequence: TGTGCCAGCAGCCAAGATCGAGGGACTAGCCGCACAGATACGCAGTATTTT. This codes for CASSQDRGTSRTDTQYF.

The rearrangement joins TRBV7-3 to TRBJ2-1, with TRBD1 identical over 8 bases. V dropped 1 base and J dropped 9; count of bases not matched to a gene: 8. The germline CDR1 and CDR2 sequences are SGHTA and FQGTGA. There are 15 residues in the CDR3. The CDR3, as DNA: TGTGCCAGCAGCTTAAATCAGGGGGCGAGTAGTGAGCAGTTCTTC. As protein: CASSLNQGASSEQFF.

This clone has only one observation. The chain is built from TRBV19 and TRBJ1-5; maybe TRBD1 (6 bases). The CDR3 contains 15 residues. The V gene lost 2 bases and the J gene lost 2 bases, with 10 bases spanning the gap. Germline V gene lookup returns CDR1 LNHDA and CDR2 SQIVND (reference sequence). The CDR3 sequence is CASSITGTGNQPQHF. CDR3 DNA sequence: TGTGCCAGTAGTATAACAGGGACGGGCAATCAGCCCCAGCATTTT. Based on the CDR3 plus reference TRBV19 and TRBJ1-5, the full variable domain is DGGITQSPKYLFRKEGQNVTLSCEQNLNHDAMYWYRQDPGQGLRLIYYSQIVNDFQKGDIAEGYSVSREKKESFPLTVTSAQKNPTAFYLCASSITGTGNQPQHFGDGTRLSIL.

The rearrangement links TRBV7-9 to TRBJ1-1; a weak D match, TRBD1 (6 bases). CDR3 length equals 15 residues. V was clipped by 3 bases and J by 4 bases, with 15 bases between them. Germline V lookup: CDR1 SEHNR, CDR2 FQNEAQ (reference sequence). CDR3 coding DNA: TGTGCCAGCAGCTTTTCACAGGGTAATGGCACTGAAGCTTTCTTT. Protein product: CASSFSQGNGTEAFF.

The chain recombines TRBV19 with TRBJ1-5; TRBD1 agrees at 9 bases. CDR3 size: 19 residues. Trimming removed 5 bases from V and 0 bases from J; junction bases left unmatched: 14. Germline V gene lookup returns CDR1 LNHDA and CDR2 SQIVND (reference sequence). CDR3 in DNA: TGTGCCAGTAGTGTCACCGGGACAGGGAATATTAATAGCAATCAGCCCCAGCATTTT. This encodes CASSVTGTGNINSNQPQHF. Full variable domain (rest looked up from reference TRBV19 and TRBJ1-5): DGGITQSPKYLFRKEGQNVTLSCEQNLNHDAMYWYRQDPGQGLRLIYYSQIVNDFQKGDIAEGYSVSREKKESFPLTVTSAQKNPTAFYLCASSVTGTGNINSNQPQHFGDGTRLSIL.

V gene TRBV5-4 combines with J gene TRBJ1-1; the match to TRBD1 covers 9 bases. The CDR3 runs 15 residues. Trimming cost V 4 bases and J 1 base; bases outside gene matches: 5. Germline V gene lookup returns CDR1 SGHNT and CDR2 YYREEE (reference sequence). DNA of the CDR3: TGTGCCAGCAGCCTGGGACAGGGAAGGAACACTGAAGCTTTCTTT. Translation gives CASSLGQGRNTEAFF.

This sequence joins TRBV18 and TRBJ1-2, with TRBD1 matching 7 bases. The germline CDR1 and CDR2 sequences are KGHSH and LQKENI. This CDR3 has 13 residues. Trimming cost V 6 bases and J 6 bases; bases outside gene matches: 7. CDR3 sequence reads: CASSRTGSNGYTF. In DNA, the CDR3 is TGTGCCAGCTCTCGGACAGGCTCTAATGGCTACACCTTC.

This clone was observed a single time. The rearrangement joins TRBV7-8 to TRBJ2-1, with 10 bases aligning to TRBD2. Losses at the gene ends were 5 bases for V and 4 bases for J; bases not matched to a gene: 5. This CDR3 comprises 15 residues. CDR1 and CDR2 (germline): SGHVS, FQNEAQ. The CDR3 reads CASSETSGSYNEQFF. The CDR3 nucleotides are TGTGCCAGCAGCGAGACTAGCGGGTCTTACAATGAGCAGTTCTTC.

V gene TRBV19 combines with J gene TRBJ2-2; 8 nucleotides match TRBD2. V lost 6 bases and J lost 2; bases outside the gene matches: 8. Looked up from germline, CDR1 is LNHDA and CDR2 is SQIVND (reference sequence). The CDR3 totals 16 residues. The CDR3 protein is CASSPRGGTNTGELFF. DNA of the CDR3: TGTGCCAGTAGCCCCCGCGGGGGGACCAACACCGGGGAGCTGTTTTTT. Based on the CDR3 plus reference TRBV19 and TRBJ2-2, the full variable domain is DGGITQSPKYLFRKEGQNVTLSCEQNLNHDAMYWYRQDPGQGLRLIYYSQIVNDFQKGDIAEGYSVSREKKESFPLTVTSAQKNPTAFYLCASSPRGGTNTGELFFGEGSRLTVL.

The gene calls are TRBV15 and TRBJ1-4; 7 nucleotides line up with TRBD1. CDR1 LNHNV and CDR2 YYDKDF come from the germline V gene (reference sequence). The V segment lost 1 base and the J segment 2 bases; nucleotides outside the gene matches: 4. CDR3 length equals 16 residues. As DNA, the CDR3 is TGTGCCACCAGCAGAGGCCTGACAGGGACTAATGAAAAACTGTTTTTT. This codes for CATSRGLTGTNEKLFF.

The J gene is TRBJ1-3, the V gene TRBV15; 9 nucleotides align to TRBD1. Germline lookup yields CDR1 LNHNV and CDR2 YYDKDF (reference sequence). The ends lost 3 bases at V and 4 bases at J; junction bases unmatched: 13. This CDR3 spans 18 amino acids. The chain's CDR3 is CATSRGPGQGLDGNTIYF. The CDR3 DNA follows: TGTGCCACCAGCAGGGGTCCGGGACAGGGTTTGGACGGAAACACCATATATTTT. The variable domain in full, completed from reference TRBV15 and TRBJ1-3, reads DAMVIQNPRYQVTQFGKPVTLSCSQTLNHNVMYWYQQKSSQAPKLLFHYYDKDFNNEADTPDNFQSRRPNTSFCFLDIRSPGLGDTAMYLCATSRGPGQGLDGNTIYFGEGSWLTVV.

The V gene is TRBV20-1, the J gene TRBJ2-1; no firm D call. The V gene's germline CDR1 is DFQATT and CDR2 SNEGSKA (reference sequence). There are 10 residues in the CDR3. Trimming left V 3 bases short and J 8 bases short, with 5 bases between. The CDR3 spells CSARADEQFF. The CDR3 bases are TGCAGTGCTAGGGCGGATGAGCAGTTCTTC.

The chain joins TRBV11-3 to TRBJ1-1; TRBD1 is a possible D gene (6 bases). This CDR3 comprises 14 residues. Trimming shortened V by 5 bases and J by 5 bases, and 15 bases separated the two germline ends. Germline-derived CDR1 and CDR2 are SGHNT and YENEEA. The CDR3 here is CASSLTGTETEAFF. The CDR3 DNA follows: TGTGCCAGCAGCCTCACAGGGACGGAGACTGAAGCTTTCTTT.

The chain joins TRBV2 to TRBJ1-3; 9 nucleotides agree with TRBD1. The germline V gene encodes CDR1 SNHLY and CDR2 FYNNEI. The trim removed 5 bases at V and 2 bases at J, leaving 7 bases unmatched. The length of the CDR3 is 16 residues. DNA for the CDR3: TGTGCCAGCAGTTCAGGGACAGGGTTGCCTGGAAACACCATATATTTT. Translated: CASSSGTGLPGNTIYF.

This clone has a single count. The chain joins TRBV9 to TRBJ1-1; TRBD1 is a possible D gene (5 bases). The CDR3 sequence is 15 residues long. Germline V lookup: CDR1 SGDLS, CDR2 YYNGEE. V lost 0 bases, J lost 0 bases, and 9 bases lay in between. The CDR3 is CASSVAAQVNTEAFF. CDR3 sequence (DNA): TGTGCCAGCAGCGTAGCGGCACAGGTGAACACTGAAGCTTTCTTT.

J is TRBJ2-3 and V is TRBV7-3; 10 bases match TRBD2. CDR3 length: 16 amino acids. The V and J ends lost 5 bases and 1 base, in that order; junction bases with no gene match: 6. The germline V gene has CDR1 SGHTA and CDR2 FQGTGA. The DNA for the CDR3 is TGTGCCAGCAGCCCCTTAGCGGGGGGTGGCACAGATACGCAGTATTTT. Translating gives CASSPLAGGGTDTQYF.

V gene TRBV10-3 combines with J gene TRBJ1-1; D call uncertain. The CDR3 runs to 15 residues. The V gene's germline CDR1 is ENHRY and CDR2 SYGVKD. Trimming removed 5 bases from V and 0 bases from J, with 13 bases in between. The CDR3 sequence: CAISKSASMNTEAFF. The CDR3 nucleotides read TGTGCCATCAGTAAATCTGCCTCTATGAACACTGAAGCTTTCTTT.

This sequence joins TRBV19 and TRBJ2-3; D is unresolved. The CDR3 runs 14 residues. V shed 4 bases and J shed 4 bases, with 12 bases lying between them. Germline values: CDR1 LNHDA, CDR2 SQIVND (reference sequence). The CDR3 loop reads CASSSPGIPDTQYF. The CDR3, as DNA: TGTGCCAGTAGTAGTCCAGGTATCCCAGATACGCAGTATTTT.

The sample holds one count of this clone. The chain couples TRBV7-2 to TRBJ1-1; D is perhaps TRBD1 (5 bases). The CDR3 sequence is 12 residues long. V was shortened by 2 bases and J by 9 bases, with 10 bases between the two germline ends. Germline CDR1 is SGHTA and CDR2 is FQGNSA. This chain's CDR3 is CASSLPGFKAFF. The CDR3, as DNA: TGTGCCAGCAGCTTACCAGGGTTCAAAGCTTTCTTT.

This chain connects TRBV18 to TRBJ1-1; tentatively, D is TRBD1 (5 bases). From germline, CDR1 is KGHSH and CDR2 LQKENI. Trimming left V 4 bases short and J 3 bases short, with 9 bases between. The CDR3 loop spans 13 amino acids. This CDR3 is CASSRVGDTEAFF. CDR3 sequence (DNA): TGTGCCAGCTCACGAGTAGGGGACACTGAAGCTTTCTTT.

V gene TRBV5-1 combines with J gene TRBJ1-2, with unresolved D. The germline V gene has CDR1 SGHRS and CDR2 YFSETQ. The CDR3 spans 15 residues. V was pared by 0 bases and J by 8 bases, with 17 bases between. CDR3 protein: CASSLVSSGVWGYTF. The CDR3 nucleotides are TGCGCCAGCAGCTTGGTGTCCTCAGGCGTTTGGGGCTACACCTTC.